This T cell receptor (beta chain) was retrieved from a study of blood T cell repertoires in COVID-19. Study-wide context: Donors in the United States, Italy and Spain gave samples during acute or convalescent COVID-19.

In the authors' methods: How many nucleated cells were present was estimated from reference gene primer amplification. The method was immunoSEQ multiplex PCR; TCRdb's version includes in-frame clones alone and lacks a portion of them. V, J and clone size are taken as reported in that table, and D and trimming were inferred from the DNA itself. The sample lists 65,000 or so clones, nearly 80% occurring once. Germline-derived CDR1 and CDR2 are SGHVS and FQNEAQ. The V end was cut by 2 bases, the J end by 2 bases, with 15 bases between. The CDR3 totals 16 residues. V is TRBV7-8 and J is TRBJ1-2; D is perhaps TRBD1 (5 bases). This receptor was taken from a human donor in a cohort sampled during active COVID-19. The sequenced sample consisted of peripheral blood. CDR3 residues: CASSLLGGVHNYGYTF. CDR3 nucleotides: TGTGCCAGCAGCTTACTGGGAGGGGTTCACAACTATGGCTACACCTTC.